Given below is one TCR beta chain in context. The CDR3 runs to 14 residues. V lost 3 bases, J lost 5 bases, and 6 bases stayed unmatched. Germline-derived CDR1 and CDR2 are LGHNA and YSLEER. In the study's own analysis: Nucleated cell counts were estimated from reference gene primer amplification. Sequencing was performed with immunoSEQ multiplex PCR; in TCRdb, only in-frame clones are kept and a portion is missing. That table furnishes V, J and clone size, whereas the DNA furnished D and trimming. The sample consists of about 140,000 clones, about three quarters of them appearing once. These data belong to a study of blood T cell repertoires in COVID-19. The overall study: The United States, Italy and Spain provided the acute and convalescent COVID-19 samples. The analysed material was cDNA or gDNA that came from T cells, B-cell-depleted T cells, or PBMCs.

The V gene is TRBV4-3, the J gene TRBJ1-1; TRBD1 matches at 7 bases. This receptor was obtained from a man older than 75 with acute or convalescent COVID-19. Sequences were obtained from peripheral blood. The CDR3 protein is CASSQQGERTEAFF. The DNA for the CDR3 is TGCGCCAGCAGCCAGCAGGGGGAGAGGACTGAAGCTTTCTTT.